This entry concerns a single T cell receptor (beta chain). This sample was taken from a study of blood T cell repertoires in COVID-19. For the study at large: Samples taken during acute and convalescent COVID-19 were collected in the United States, Italy and Spain.

This CDR3 contains 14 residues. Trimming at V came to 3 bases and at J to 8 bases, leaving 7 bases not matched to a gene. Germline V gene lookup returns CDR1 LGHNA and CDR2 YSLEER. Original processing notes: From reference gene primer amplification, estimates of nucleated cell counts were derived. Generated by immunoSEQ multiplex PCR, the TCRdb table keeps only in-frame clones and is missing some. For V, J and clone size, that table is used; D and trimming come from the DNA. The sample lists more than 200,000 clones; roughly 84% were seen once. This receptor was taken from a man aged 55 to 69 with acute or convalescent COVID-19. Sequences were obtained from peripheral blood. The gene calls are TRBV4-3 and TRBJ2-1; 7 nucleotides agree with TRBD2. The CDR3 DNA reads as TGCGCCAGCAGCCAGGGTGGACTAGGAGATGAGCAGTTCTTC. Amino acid sequence: CASSQGGLGDEQFF.